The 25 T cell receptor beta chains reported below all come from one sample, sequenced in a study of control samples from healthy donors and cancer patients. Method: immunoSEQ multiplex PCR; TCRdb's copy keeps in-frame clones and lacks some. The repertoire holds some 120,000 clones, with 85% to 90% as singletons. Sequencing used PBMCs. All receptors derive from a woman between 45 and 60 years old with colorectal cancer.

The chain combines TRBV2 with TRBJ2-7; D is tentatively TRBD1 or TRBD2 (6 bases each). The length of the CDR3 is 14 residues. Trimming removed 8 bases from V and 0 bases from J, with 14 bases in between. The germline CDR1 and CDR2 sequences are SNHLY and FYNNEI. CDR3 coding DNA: TGTGCCAGCGGGGGGACACTACGCTCCTACGAGCAGTACTTC. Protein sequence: CASGGTLRSYEQYF.

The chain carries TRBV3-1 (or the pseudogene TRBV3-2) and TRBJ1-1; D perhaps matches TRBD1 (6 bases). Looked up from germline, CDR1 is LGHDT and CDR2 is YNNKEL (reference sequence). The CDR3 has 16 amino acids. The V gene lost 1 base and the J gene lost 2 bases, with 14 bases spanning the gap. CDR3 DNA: TGTGCCAGCAGCCAAGTGGGGGCAGGGGCAAACACTGAAGCTTTCTTT. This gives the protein CASSQVGAGANTEAFF.

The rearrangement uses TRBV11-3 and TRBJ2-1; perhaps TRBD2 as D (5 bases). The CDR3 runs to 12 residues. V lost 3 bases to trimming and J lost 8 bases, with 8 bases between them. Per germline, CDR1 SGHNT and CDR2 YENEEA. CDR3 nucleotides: TGTGCCAGCAGCTTCGGGCGGGATGAGCAGTTCTTC. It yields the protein CASSFGRDEQFF.

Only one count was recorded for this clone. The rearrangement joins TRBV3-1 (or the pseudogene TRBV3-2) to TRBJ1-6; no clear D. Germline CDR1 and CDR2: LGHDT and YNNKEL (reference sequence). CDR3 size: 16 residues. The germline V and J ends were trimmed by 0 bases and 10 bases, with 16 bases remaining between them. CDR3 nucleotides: TGTGCCAGCAGCCAAGATTCGGGAAGTCGGCACTCACCCCTCCACTTT. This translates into CASSQDSGSRHSPLHF.

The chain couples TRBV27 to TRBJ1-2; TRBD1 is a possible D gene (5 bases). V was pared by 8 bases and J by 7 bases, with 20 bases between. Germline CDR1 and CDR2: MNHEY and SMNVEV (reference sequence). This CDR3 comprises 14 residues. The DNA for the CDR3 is TGTGCCAGCGGGTACCTAACAGGATCGGGTGGCTACACCTTC. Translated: CASGYLTGSGGYTF.

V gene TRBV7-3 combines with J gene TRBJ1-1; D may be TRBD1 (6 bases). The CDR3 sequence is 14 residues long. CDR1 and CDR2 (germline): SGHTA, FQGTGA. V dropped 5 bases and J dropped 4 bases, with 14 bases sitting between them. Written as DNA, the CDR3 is TGTGCCAGCAGCCTAGGGAGGGGGGCCACTGAAGCTTTCTTT. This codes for CASSLGRGATEAFF.

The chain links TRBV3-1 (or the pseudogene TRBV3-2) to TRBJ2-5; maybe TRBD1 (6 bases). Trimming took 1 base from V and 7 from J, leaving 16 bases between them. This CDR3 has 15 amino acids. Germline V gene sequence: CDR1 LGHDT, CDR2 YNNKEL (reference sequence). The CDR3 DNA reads TGTGCCAGCAGCCAAGTATTTGGACAGTCCGGGACCCAGTACTTC. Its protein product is CASSQVFGQSGTQYF.

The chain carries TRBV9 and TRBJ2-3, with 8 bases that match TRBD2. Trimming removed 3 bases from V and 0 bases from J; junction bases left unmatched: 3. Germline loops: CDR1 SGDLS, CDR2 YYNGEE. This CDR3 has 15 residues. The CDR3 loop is CASSGSGSSTDTQYF. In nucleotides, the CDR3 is TGTGCCAGCAGCGGCAGCGGGAGTAGCACAGATACGCAGTATTTT.

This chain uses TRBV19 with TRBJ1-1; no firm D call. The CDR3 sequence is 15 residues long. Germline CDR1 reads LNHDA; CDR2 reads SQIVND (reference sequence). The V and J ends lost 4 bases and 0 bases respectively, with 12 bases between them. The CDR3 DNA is TGTGCCAGTAGTACCCGCGGAGGCATGAACACTGAAGCTTTCTTT. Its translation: CASSTRGGMNTEAFF.

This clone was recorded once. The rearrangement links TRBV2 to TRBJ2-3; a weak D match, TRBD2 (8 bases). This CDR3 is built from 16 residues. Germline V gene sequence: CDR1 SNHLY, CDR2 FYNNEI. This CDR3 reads CASARAGEGATDTQYF. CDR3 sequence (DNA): TGTGCTAGCGCCAGAGCGGGGGAGGGGGCCACAGATACGCAGTATTTT. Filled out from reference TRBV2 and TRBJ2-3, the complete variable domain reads EPEVTQTPSHQVTQMGQEVILRCVPISNHLYFYWYRQILGQKVEFLVSFYNNEISEKSEIFDDQFSVERPDGSNFTLKIRSTKLEDSAMYFCASARAGEGATDTQYFGPGTRLTVL.

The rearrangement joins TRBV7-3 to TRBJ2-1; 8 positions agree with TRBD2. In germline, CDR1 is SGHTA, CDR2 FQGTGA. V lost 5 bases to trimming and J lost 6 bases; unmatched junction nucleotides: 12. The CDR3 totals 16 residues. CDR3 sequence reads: CASSRAGGRIGNEQFF. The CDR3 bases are TGTGCCAGCAGCCGGGCTGGCGGGAGGATTGGCAATGAGCAGTTCTTC.

This CDR3 reads CASSLDGGAETDTQYF. Written as DNA, the CDR3 is TGCGCCAGCAGCTTGGACGGGGGGGCCGAAACAGATACGCAGTATTTT. The gene calls are TRBV5-1 and TRBJ2-3, with 8 bases aligning to TRBD2. The CDR3 length is 16 residues. V lost 0 bases and J lost 3; bases outside the gene matches: 6. Germline V gives CDR1 SGHRS, CDR2 YFSETQ.

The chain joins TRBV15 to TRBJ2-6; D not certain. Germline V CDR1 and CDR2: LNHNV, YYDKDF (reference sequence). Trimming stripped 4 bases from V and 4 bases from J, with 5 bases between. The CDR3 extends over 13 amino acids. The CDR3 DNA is TGTGCCACCAGCATGTCCGGGGCCAACGTCCTGACTTTC. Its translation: CATSMSGANVLTF.

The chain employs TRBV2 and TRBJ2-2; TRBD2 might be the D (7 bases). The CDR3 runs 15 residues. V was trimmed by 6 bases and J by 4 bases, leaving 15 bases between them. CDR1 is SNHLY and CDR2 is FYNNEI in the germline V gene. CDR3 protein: CASRQNREGTGELFF. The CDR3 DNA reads TGTGCCAGCAGACAAAACAGGGAGGGCACCGGGGAGCTGTTTTTT.

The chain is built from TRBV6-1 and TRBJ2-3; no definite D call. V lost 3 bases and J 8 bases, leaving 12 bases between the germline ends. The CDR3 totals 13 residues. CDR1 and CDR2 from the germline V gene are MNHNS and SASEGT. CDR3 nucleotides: TGTGCCAGCAGTGAGGGCACGTCAGGTACGCAGTATTTT. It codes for CASSEGTSGTQYF.

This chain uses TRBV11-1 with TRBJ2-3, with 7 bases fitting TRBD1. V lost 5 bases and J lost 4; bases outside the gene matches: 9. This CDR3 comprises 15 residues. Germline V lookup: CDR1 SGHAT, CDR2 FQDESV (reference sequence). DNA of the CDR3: TGTGCCAGCAGCCCCCGGGACAGACCAGCAGATACGCAGTATTTT. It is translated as CASSPRDRPADTQYF.

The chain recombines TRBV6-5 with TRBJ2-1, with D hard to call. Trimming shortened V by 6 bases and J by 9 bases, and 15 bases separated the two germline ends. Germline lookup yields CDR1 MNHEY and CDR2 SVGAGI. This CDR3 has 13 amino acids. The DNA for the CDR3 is TGTGCCAGCAGCTATGGACCTGGCGGTGAGCAGTTCTTC. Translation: CASSYGPGGEQFF.

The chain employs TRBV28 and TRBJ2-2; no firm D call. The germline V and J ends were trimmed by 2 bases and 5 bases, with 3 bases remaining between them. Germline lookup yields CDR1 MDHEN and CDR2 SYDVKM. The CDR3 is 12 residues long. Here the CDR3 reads CASSLRTGELFF. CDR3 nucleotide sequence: TGTGCCAGCAGTTTACGGACCGGGGAGCTGTTTTTT.

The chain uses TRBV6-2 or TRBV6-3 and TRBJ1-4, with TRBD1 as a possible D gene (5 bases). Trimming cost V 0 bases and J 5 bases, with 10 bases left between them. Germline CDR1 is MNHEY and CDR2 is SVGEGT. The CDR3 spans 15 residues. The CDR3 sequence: CASSYSRQGNEKLFF. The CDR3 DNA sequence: TGTGCCAGCAGTTACTCGCGGCAGGGCAATGAAAAACTGTTTTTT.

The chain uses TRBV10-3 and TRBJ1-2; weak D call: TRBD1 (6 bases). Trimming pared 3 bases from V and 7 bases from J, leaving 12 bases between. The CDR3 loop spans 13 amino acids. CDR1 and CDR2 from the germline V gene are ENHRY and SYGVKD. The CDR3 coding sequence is TGTGCCATCAGTGAAAACAGGGATCTTGGCTACACCTTC. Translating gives CAISENRDLGYTF.

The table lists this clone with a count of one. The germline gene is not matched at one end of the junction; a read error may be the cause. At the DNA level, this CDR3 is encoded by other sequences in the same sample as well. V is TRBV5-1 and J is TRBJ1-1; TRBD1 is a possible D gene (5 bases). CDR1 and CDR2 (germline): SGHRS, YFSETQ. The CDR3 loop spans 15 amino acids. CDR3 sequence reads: CASSPDGGSNTEAFF. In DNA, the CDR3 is TGCGCCAGCAGCCCCGATGGGGGGTCGAACACTGAAGCCTTCTTT.

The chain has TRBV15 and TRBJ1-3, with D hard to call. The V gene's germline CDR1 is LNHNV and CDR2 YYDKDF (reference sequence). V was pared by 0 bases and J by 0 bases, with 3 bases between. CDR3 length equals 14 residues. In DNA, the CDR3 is TGTGCCACCAGCAGAGATGTCTCTGGAAACACCATATATTTT. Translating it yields CATSRDVSGNTIYF.

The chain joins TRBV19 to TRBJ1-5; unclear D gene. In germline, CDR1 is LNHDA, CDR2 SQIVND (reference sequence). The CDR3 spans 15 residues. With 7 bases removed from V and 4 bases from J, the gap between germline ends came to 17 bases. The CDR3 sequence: CASTISSWGNQPQHF. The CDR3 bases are TGTGCCAGTACCATCTCTTCCTGGGGAAATCAGCCCCAGCATTTT.

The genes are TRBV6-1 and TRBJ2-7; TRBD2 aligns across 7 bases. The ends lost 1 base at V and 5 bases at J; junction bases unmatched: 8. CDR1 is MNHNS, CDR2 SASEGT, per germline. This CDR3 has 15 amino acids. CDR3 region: CASSEGIAGVDEQYF. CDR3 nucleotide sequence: TGTGCCAGCAGTGAAGGTATCGCGGGAGTCGACGAGCAGTACTTC.

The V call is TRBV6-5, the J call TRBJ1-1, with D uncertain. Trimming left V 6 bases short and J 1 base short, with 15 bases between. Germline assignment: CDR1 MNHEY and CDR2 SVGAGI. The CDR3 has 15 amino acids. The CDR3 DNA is TGTGCCAGCAGAAACATGCATGGGCGGAACACTGAAGCTTTCTTT. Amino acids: CASRNMHGRNTEAFF.